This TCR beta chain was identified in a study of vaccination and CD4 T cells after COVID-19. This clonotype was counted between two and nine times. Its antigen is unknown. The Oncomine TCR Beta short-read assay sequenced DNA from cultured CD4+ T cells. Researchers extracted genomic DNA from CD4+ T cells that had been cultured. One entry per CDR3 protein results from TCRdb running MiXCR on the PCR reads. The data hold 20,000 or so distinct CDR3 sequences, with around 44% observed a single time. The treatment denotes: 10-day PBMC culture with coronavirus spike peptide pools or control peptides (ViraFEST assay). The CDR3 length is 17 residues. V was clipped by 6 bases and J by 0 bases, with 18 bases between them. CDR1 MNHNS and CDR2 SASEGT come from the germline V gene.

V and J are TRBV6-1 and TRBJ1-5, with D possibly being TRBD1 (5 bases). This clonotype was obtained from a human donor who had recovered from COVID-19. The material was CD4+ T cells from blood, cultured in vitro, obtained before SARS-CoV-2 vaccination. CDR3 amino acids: CASSRTLQENSNQPQHF. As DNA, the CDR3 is TGTGCCAGCAGCCGCACCCTACAGGAGAATAGCAATCAGCCCCAGCATTTT.